One sample yielded the 9 T cell receptor beta chains listed below, sequenced in a study of cytomegalovirus exposure and HLA in healthy donors. The PCR ran on 60 Vbeta and 13 Jbeta primers. Using immunoSEQ multiplex PCR, the repertoire was profiled, and TCRdb retains in-frame clones only, with some absent. The sample consists of about 190,000 clones, over 80% of them appearing once. The specimen sequenced was PBMCs. The receptors were gathered from a boy aged 2 to 9 in good health and CMV-seronegative.

CDR3 amino acids: CASSTGQVDYGYTF. In nucleotides, the CDR3 is TGTGCCAGCAGTACGGGACAGGTCGACTATGGCTACACCTTC. The rearrangement links TRBV6-5 to TRBJ1-2, with TRBD1 identical over 8 bases. The CDR3 length is 14 residues. Germline-derived CDR1 and CDR2 are MNHEY and SVGAGI. The V gene end was trimmed by 5 bases and the J gene end by 3 bases; junction bases not matched to a gene: 5.

V and J are TRBV5-1 and TRBJ2-4; 9 nucleotides agree with TRBD2. Unmatched junction bases numbered 6, after V lost 4 bases and J lost 4 bases. There are 15 residues in the CDR3. In germline, CDR1 is SGHRS, CDR2 YFSETQ. CDR3: CASSPGAGGKNIQYF. The CDR3 DNA follows: TGCGCCAGCAGCCCCGGAGCGGGGGGTAAAAACATTCAGTACTTC.

The J gene is TRBJ2-7, the V gene TRBV9; D possibly corresponds to TRBD2 (7 bases). With 5 bases removed from V and 0 bases from J, the gap between germline ends came to 15 bases. Germline V gene data show CDR1 as SGDLS and CDR2 as YYNGEE. The CDR3 covers 15 residues. The CDR3 loop reads CASSRGGASSYEQYF. The CDR3 DNA follows: TGTGCCAGCAGTAGGGGGGGTGCTAGCTCCTACGAGCAGTACTTC.

The gene calls are TRBV7-2 and TRBJ1-2, with 8 bases that match TRBD1. With 5 bases clipped from V and 3 bases from J, the junction kept 5 bases outside the gene matches. The CDR3 length is 14 residues. Germline CDR1 and CDR2: SGHTA and FQGNSA. CDR3: CASSPYRGDYGYTF. For the CDR3, the DNA is TGTGCCAGCAGCCCCTACAGGGGGGACTATGGCTACACCTTC.

CDR3 nucleotides: TGTGCCAGCAGGGTGGACAGACCTATAGAGACCCAGTACTTC. As protein: CASRVDRPIETQYF. This rearrangement joins TRBV2 to TRBJ2-5; D possibly corresponds to TRBD1 (6 bases). In germline, CDR1 is SNHLY, CDR2 FYNNEI. Trimming stripped 6 bases from V and 4 bases from J, with 15 bases between. The CDR3 is made up of 14 amino acids.

This chain connects TRBV2 to TRBJ2-3; TRBD1 aligns across 8 bases. The V gene's germline CDR1 is SNHLY and CDR2 FYNNEI. V was clipped by 6 bases and J by 3 bases; unmatched bases: 5. This CDR3 is 14 amino acids long. The CDR3 is CASSPGQETDTQYF. DNA for the CDR3: TGTGCCAGCAGCCCGGGACAGGAGACAGATACGCAGTATTTT.

The chain is built from TRBV5-8 and TRBJ2-2; 8 positions match TRBD1. J was trimmed by 0 bases and V by 4 bases; bases with no gene match: 8. From germline, CDR1 is SGHTS and CDR2 YDEGEE. The CDR3 totals 17 residues. The CDR3 DNA sequence: TGTGCCAGCAGCCGCCTGACAGGGGATACGAACACCGGGGAGCTGTTTTTT. Translated: CASSRLTGDTNTGELFF.

The V gene is TRBV19, the J gene TRBJ2-2, with TRBD1 identical over 11 bases. Germline assignment: CDR1 LNHDA and CDR2 SQIVND (reference sequence). CDR3 length: 13 residues. The trim removed 9 bases at V and 10 bases at J, leaving 7 bases unmatched. CDR3 sequence: CASSRTGGKELFF. CDR3 DNA: TGTGCCAGCAGTCGGACAGGGGGCAAGGAGCTGTTTTTT.

CDR3 in DNA: TGTGCCAGCAGCTTCTTTTCGGCGGGGGAACGGCAGTACGTC. It is translated as CASSFFSAGERQYV. This sequence joins TRBV5-6 and TRBJ2-7; 7 bases are shared with TRBD2. The V gene's germline CDR1 is SGHDT and CDR2 YYEEEE. The CDR3 is made up of 14 amino acids. Trimming removed 2 bases from V and 9 bases from J; junction bases left unmatched: 11.